This T cell receptor (beta chain) comes out of a study of blood T cell repertoires in COVID-19. In the original processing: Scientists estimated how many nucleated cells there were by amplifying reference gene primers. This table comes from immunoSEQ multiplex PCR, and its TCRdb copy is limited to in-frame clones, with some not included. V and J calls plus clone size are reproduced from that table; the DNA served to infer D and trimming. The sample contains around 99,000 clones, less than 90% of which appear only once. Per germline, CDR1 SNHLY and CDR2 FYNNEI. This CDR3 contains 15 residues. Trimming took off 7 bases at V and 4 bases at J, with 17 bases between the two ends.

Sequencing was performed on peripheral blood. The V gene is TRBV2, the J gene TRBJ1-5, with no clear D. This sequence was found in a human donor in a cohort sampled during active COVID-19. CDR3 DNA: TGTGCCAGCAACCGGGGTACCGAACTAAATCAGCCCCAGCATTTT. Translation: CASNRGTELNQPQHF. Looking up the rest from reference TRBV2 and TRBJ1-5 gives the full variable domain: EPEVTQTPSHQVTQMGQEVILRCVPISNHLYFYWYRQILGQKVEFLVSFYNNEISEKSEIFDDQFSVERPDGSNFTLKIRSTKLEDSAMYFCASNRGTELNQPQHFGDGTRLSIL.